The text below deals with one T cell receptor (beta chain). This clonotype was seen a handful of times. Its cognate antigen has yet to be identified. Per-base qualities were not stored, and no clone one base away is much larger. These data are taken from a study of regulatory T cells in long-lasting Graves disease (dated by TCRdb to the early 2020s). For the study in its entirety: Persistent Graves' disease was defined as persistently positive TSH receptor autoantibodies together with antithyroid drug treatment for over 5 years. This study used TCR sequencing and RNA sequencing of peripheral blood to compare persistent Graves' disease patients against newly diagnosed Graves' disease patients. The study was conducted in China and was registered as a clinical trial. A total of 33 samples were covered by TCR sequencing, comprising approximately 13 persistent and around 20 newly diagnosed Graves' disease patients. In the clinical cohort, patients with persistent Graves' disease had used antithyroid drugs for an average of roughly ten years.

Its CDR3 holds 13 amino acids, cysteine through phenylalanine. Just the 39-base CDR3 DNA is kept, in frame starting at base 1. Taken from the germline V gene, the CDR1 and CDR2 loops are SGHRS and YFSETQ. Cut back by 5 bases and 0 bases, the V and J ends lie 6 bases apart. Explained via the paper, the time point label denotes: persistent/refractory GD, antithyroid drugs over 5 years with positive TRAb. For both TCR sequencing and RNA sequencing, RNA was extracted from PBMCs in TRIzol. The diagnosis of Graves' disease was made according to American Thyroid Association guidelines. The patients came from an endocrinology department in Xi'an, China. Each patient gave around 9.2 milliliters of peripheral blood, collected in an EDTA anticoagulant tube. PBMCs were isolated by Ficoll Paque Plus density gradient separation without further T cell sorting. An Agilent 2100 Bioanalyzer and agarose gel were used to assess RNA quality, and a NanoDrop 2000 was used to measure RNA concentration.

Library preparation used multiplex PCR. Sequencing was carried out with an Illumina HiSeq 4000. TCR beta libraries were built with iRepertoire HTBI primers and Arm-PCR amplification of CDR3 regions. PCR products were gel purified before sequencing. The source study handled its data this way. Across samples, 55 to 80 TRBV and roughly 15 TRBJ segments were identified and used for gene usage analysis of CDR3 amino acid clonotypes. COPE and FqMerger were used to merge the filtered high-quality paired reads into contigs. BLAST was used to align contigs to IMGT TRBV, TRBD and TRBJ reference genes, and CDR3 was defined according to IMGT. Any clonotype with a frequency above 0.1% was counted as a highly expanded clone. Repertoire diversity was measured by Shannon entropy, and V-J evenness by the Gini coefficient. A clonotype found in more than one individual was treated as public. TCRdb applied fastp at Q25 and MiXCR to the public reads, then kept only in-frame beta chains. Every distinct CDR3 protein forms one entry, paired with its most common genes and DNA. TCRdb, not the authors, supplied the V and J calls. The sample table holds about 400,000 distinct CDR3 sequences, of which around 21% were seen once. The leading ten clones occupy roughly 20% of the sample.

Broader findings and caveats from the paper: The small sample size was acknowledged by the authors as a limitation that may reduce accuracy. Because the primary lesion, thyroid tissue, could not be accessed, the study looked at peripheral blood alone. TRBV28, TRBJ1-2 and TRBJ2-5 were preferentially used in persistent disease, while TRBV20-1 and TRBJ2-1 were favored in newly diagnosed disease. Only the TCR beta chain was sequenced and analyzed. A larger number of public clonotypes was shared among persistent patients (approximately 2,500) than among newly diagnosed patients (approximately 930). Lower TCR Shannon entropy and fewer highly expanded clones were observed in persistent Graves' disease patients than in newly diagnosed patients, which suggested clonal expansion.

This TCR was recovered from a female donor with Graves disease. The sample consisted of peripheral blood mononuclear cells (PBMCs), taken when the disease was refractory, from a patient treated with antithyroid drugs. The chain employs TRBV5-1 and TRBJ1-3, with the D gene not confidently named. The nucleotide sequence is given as TGCGCCAGCAGTGAGAGCTCTGGAAACACCATATATTTT. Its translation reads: CASSESSGNTIYF.